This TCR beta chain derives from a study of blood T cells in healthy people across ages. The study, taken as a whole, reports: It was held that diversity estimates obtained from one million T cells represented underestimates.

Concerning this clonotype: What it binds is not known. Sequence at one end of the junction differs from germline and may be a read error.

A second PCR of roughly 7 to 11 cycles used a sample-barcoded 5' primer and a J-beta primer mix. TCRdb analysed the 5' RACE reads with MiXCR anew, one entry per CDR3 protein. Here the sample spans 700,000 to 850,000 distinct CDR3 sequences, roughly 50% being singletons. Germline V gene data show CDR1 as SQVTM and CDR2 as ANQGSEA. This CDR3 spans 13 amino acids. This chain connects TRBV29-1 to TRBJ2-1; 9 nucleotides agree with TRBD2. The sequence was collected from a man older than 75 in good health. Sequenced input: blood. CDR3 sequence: CSSAGGPRNERFF. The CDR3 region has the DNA TGCAGCTCTGCGGGAGGGCCCCGCAATGAGCGGTTCTTC.